This T cell receptor (beta chain) was identified in a study of vaccination and CD4 T cells after COVID-19. Findings and caveats of the study: The study sampled relatively few convalescent patients and omitted early post-infection timepoints.

The sample's treatment: approximately 9-day PBMC culture with coronavirus spike peptide pools or control peptides (ViraFEST assay). At both days 3 and 7, half the medium was replaced with fresh IL-2 medium. The germline gives CDR1 DFQATT, CDR2 SNEGSKA (reference sequence). Trimming took off 0 bases at V and 1 base at J, with 13 bases between the two ends. CDR3 size: 15 residues. Scientists ran DNA taken from cultured CD4+ T cells through the Oncomine TCR Beta short-read assay for sequencing. MiXCR, run by TCRdb on the PCR reads, gives a single entry per CDR3 protein. The sample carries around 26,000 distinct CDR3 sequences, around three fifths recorded once. Note on this clonotype: Its matching antigen is unknown.

This receptor was taken from a human donor who had recovered from COVID-19. This chain connects TRBV20-1 to TRBJ2-7; possible D gene TRBD2, 6 bases. The specimen sequenced was CD4+ T cells from blood, cultured in vitro. The CDR3, as DNA: TGCAGTGCTAGAGACGGGGGAGTCGTGTCCTACGAGCAGTACTTC. Amino acid sequence: CSARDGGVVSYEQYF.